The source of this T cell receptor beta chain is a study of control samples from healthy donors and cancer patients. Measured with immunoSEQ multiplex PCR; TCRdb has only the in-frame clones, and not every one. The table includes 150,000 to 200,000 clones, around 94% detected once. A word on this clone: The same CDR3 is also encoded by other DNA sequences in this sample.

The sample was blood. This clonotype was sampled from a young woman in good health.

DNA of the CDR3: TGTGCCAGCAGCTTGCTGGGCAGCAATCAGCCCCAGCATTTT. Protein: CASSLLGSNQPQHF. The chain carries TRBV5-6 and TRBJ1-5; D is ambiguous. The germline V gene has CDR1 SGHDT and CDR2 YYEEEE. This CDR3 comprises 14 residues. V was trimmed by 1 base and J by 1 base, leaving 6 bases between them.